The rows below give T cell receptor beta chains drawn from one sample of a study of blood T cell repertoires in COVID-19. The method was immunoSEQ multiplex PCR; TCRdb's version includes in-frame clones alone and lacks a portion of them. The data show around 310,000 clones, with roughly 90% seen just once and over 9% held by the top ten. Sequencing was done on a sample of PBMCs or T cells enriched from blood (not recorded which). These receptors all come from a woman aged 30 to 39 who had recovered from COVID-19. CDR3s include the opening cysteine and the closing phenylalanine or tryptophan.

V gene: TRBV28
J gene: TRBJ1-3
CDR3 protein: CASSFYSGNTIYF

V gene: TRBV3-1/TRBV3-2
J gene: TRBJ2-5
CDR3 protein: CASSQDSPPRETQYF

V gene: TRBV6-5
J gene: TRBJ1-1
CDR3 protein: CASSYDRGGHEAFF

V gene: TRBV9
J gene: TRBJ2-3
CDR3 protein: CASSVERASGRSDTQYF

V gene: TRBV3-1/TRBV3-2
J gene: TRBJ1-6
CDR3 protein: CASSQTGQGLNSPLHF

V gene: TRBV28
J gene: TRBJ2-7
CDR3 protein: CASSLPSGTGPYEQYF

V gene: TRBV5-1
J gene: TRBJ2-5
CDR3 protein: CASSFTSEETQYF

V gene: TRBV29-1
J gene: TRBJ2-5
CDR3 protein: CSVPPRQGPETQYF

V gene: TRBV5-8
J gene: TRBJ2-2
CDR3 protein: CASSTGGGALSTGELFF

V gene: TRBV10-2
J gene: TRBJ2-1
CDR3 protein: CASMVNPQAEQFF

V gene: TRBV19
J gene: TRBJ1-3
CDR3 protein: CASSRDGDSGNTIYF

V gene: TRBV5-1
J gene: TRBJ1-1
CDR3 protein: CASSSSSRFSQNTEAFF

V gene: TRBV2
J gene: TRBJ2-7
CDR3 protein: CASRSQGVHEQYF

V gene: TRBV19
J gene: TRBJ2-7
CDR3 protein: CASSRDRALSYEQYF

V gene: TRBV7-2
J gene: TRBJ1-5
CDR3 protein: CASSLNSDQPQHF

V gene: TRBV10-3
J gene: TRBJ2-5
CDR3 protein: CAIAGTQYQETQYF

V gene: TRBV19
J gene: TRBJ1-5
CDR3 protein: CASSIFGQRNQPQHF

V gene: TRBV6-5
J gene: TRBJ2-7
CDR3 protein: CASSYGPGVGEQYF

V gene: TRBV9
J gene: TRBJ2-7
CDR3 protein: CASSTTGGSYEQYF

V gene: TRBV9
J gene: TRBJ1-1
CDR3 protein: CASSVGEGGGTEAFF

V gene: TRBV15
J gene: TRBJ2-3
CDR3 protein: CATSRGAGRYTDTQYF

V gene: TRBV29-1
J gene: TRBJ1-2
CDR3 protein: CSVLRGDGYTF

V gene: TRBV2
J gene: TRBJ1-2
CDR3 protein: CASSPDGRANYGYTF

V gene: TRBV19
J gene: TRBJ2-2
CDR3 protein: CASSIFDTGELFF

V gene: TRBV18
J gene: TRBJ2-1
CDR3 protein: CASSPPSASDPNNEQFF

V gene: TRBV19
J gene: TRBJ2-1
CDR3 protein: CASSPGLAGGFYYNEQFF

V gene: TRBV7-9
J gene: TRBJ1-6
CDR3 protein: CASSLVDSNNSPLHF

V gene: TRBV12-3/TRBV12-4
J gene: TRBJ1-4
CDR3 protein: CASSYRDNEKLFF

V gene: TRBV10-2
J gene: TRBJ1-5
CDR3 protein: CASSERRDRARRFRPQHF